Following are 27 T cell receptor beta chains from one sample sequenced in a study of early T cells in non-severe SARS-CoV-2 infection. TCRdb recomputed calls from the 5' RACE reads with MiXCR, one row per CDR3 protein. The sample has about 90,000 distinct CDR3 sequences; over 9.5% are singletons. The sequencing here drew on whole blood, taken at baseline. Every receptor here comes from an adult who was a healthcare worker with PCR-confirmed SARS-CoV-2 infection or an uninfected control (not recorded which).

This clonotype was seen a handful of times. The V call is TRBV29-1, the J call TRBJ2-2; 11 nucleotides match TRBD2. J was trimmed by 4 bases and V by 0 bases; bases with no gene match: 16. The V gene's germline CDR1 is SQVTM and CDR2 ANQGSEA. This CDR3 spans 20 amino acids. CDR3 sequence reads: CSVEDPLGIAGGRRTGELFF. CDR3 nucleotides: TGCAGCGTTGAAGACCCCCTCGGGATAGCGGGAGGGCGCCGCACCGGGGAGCTGTTTTTT.

By its share, this clonotype is medium-sized (0.01 to 0.1%). The chain is built from TRBV7-2 and TRBJ1-1, with D tentatively TRBD1 (5 bases). Looked up from germline, CDR1 is SGHTA and CDR2 is FQGNSA. CDR3 length equals 16 residues. V was cut by 6 bases and J by 6 bases, with 23 bases left in between. This CDR3 reads CASSIPVGLRSPEAFF. The CDR3 nucleotides read TGTGCCAGCAGTATTCCCGTGGGGCTGAGAAGTCCTGAAGCTTTCTTT.

The J gene is TRBJ2-1, the V gene TRBV12-3 or TRBV12-4, with TRBD1 matching 7 bases. V was pared by 11 bases and J by 2 bases, with 9 bases of the junction left unmatched. The CDR3 totals 14 residues. The CDR3 sequence: CALSRGGTYNEQFF. The CDR3 bases are TGTGCCTTAAGCCGAGGGGGCACCTACAATGAGCAGTTCTTC.

This clonotype has ten or more counts. This chain links TRBV9 with TRBJ2-3, with 13 bases fitting TRBD2. V was pared by 3 bases and J by 0 bases, with 4 bases of the junction left unmatched. The germline V gene has CDR1 SGDLS and CDR2 YYNGEE. CDR3 size: 17 residues. The CDR3 spells CASSAGTSGASTDTQYF. The CDR3 region has the DNA TGTGCCAGCAGCGCCGGGACTAGCGGGGCTAGCACAGATACGCAGTATTTT.

The chain is built from TRBV7-9 and TRBJ2-7, with D perhaps assigned TRBD1 or TRBD2 (5 bases each). With 5 bases removed from V and 6 bases from J, the gap between germline ends came to 20 bases. This CDR3 is built from 15 residues. In germline, CDR1 is SEHNR, CDR2 FQNEAQ (reference sequence). In DNA, the CDR3 is TGTGCCAGCAGCCCCCCGATTGGGACGAAAGGCGAGCAGTACTTC. It translates to CASSPPIGTKGEQYF.

This clonotype was counted at least ten times. This sequence joins TRBV25-1 and TRBJ2-6; D is unclear. Looked up from germline, CDR1 is MGHDK and CDR2 is SYGVNS. V was cut by 7 bases and J by 0 bases, with 13 bases left in between. The CDR3 covers 16 residues. The CDR3 bases are TGTGCCAGCACCTCGGCAGGTCCCTCTGGGGCCAACGTCCTGACTTTC. This encodes CASTSAGPSGANVLTF.

This clonotype was recorded a few times. V gene TRBV6-5 combines with J gene TRBJ1-5, with 12 nucleotides matching TRBD1. This CDR3 region has 16 residues. Looked up from germline, CDR1 is MNHEY and CDR2 is SVGAGI. V dropped 5 bases and J dropped 4; count of bases not matched to a gene: 6. The CDR3 nucleotides read TGTGCCAGCAGTCGCGGGACAGGGGGCACAAATCAGCCCCAGCATTTT. Its translation: CASSRGTGGTNQPQHF.

V is TRBV20-1 and J is TRBJ2-5; 9 bases align to TRBD2. V lost 2 bases and J lost 4; bases outside the gene matches: 8. Per germline, CDR1 DFQATT and CDR2 SNEGSKA (reference sequence). The CDR3 extends over 15 amino acids. CDR3: CSARRSSGGGETQYF. The CDR3 nucleotides read TGCAGTGCTAGACGGAGTAGCGGGGGAGGAGAGACCCAGTACTTC.

This clonotype was counted ten times or more. The rearrangement uses TRBV19 and TRBJ2-3, with a possible D match to TRBD1 (6 bases). The V end lost 7 bases, the J end lost 7 bases, and 18 bases lay between the germline ends. Germline assignment: CDR1 LNHDA and CDR2 SQIVND (reference sequence). CDR3 size: 14 residues. Here the CDR3 DNA reads TGTGCCAGTACTCGTAGAACGGGGACATATACGCAGTATTTT. This sequence encodes CASTRRTGTYTQYF.

This clonotype was detected a few times. The CDR3 reads CASSEAALPYNEQFF. CDR3 DNA: TGTGCCAGCAGTGAAGCGGCATTACCTTACAATGAGCAGTTCTTC. The V gene is TRBV6-1, the J gene TRBJ2-1; D is ambiguous. This CDR3 is 15 amino acids long. Germline CDR1 reads MNHNS; CDR2 reads SASEGT. Trimming cost V 0 bases and J 4 bases, with 10 bases left between them.

This clonotype occurred many times. V is TRBV11-2 and J is TRBJ2-3; 9 nucleotides align to TRBD1. The germline V gene encodes CDR1 SGHAT and CDR2 FQNNGV. This CDR3 has 19 residues. V shed 5 bases and J 1 base; nucleotides not matched to a gene: 16. The CDR3 DNA reads as TGTGCCAGCAGCCGCACCTGGGACAGGGCACGCCTTGGCACAGATACGCAGTATTTT. Translated: CASSRTWDRARLGTDTQYF. Together with reference TRBV11-2 and TRBJ2-3, the CDR3 gives the full variable domain: EAGVAQSPRYKIIEKRQSVAFWCNPISGHATLYWYQQILGQGPKLLIQFQNNGVVDDSQLPKDRFSAERLKGVDSTLKIQPAKLEDSAVYLCASSRTWDRARLGTDTQYFGPGTRLTVL.

This chain joins TRBV20-1 and TRBJ2-3, with 9 bases aligning to TRBD2. CDR1 and CDR2 from the germline V gene are DFQATT and SNEGSKA (reference sequence). The CDR3 extends over 20 amino acids. V trimming: 0 bases; J trimming: 1 base; junction bases outside the gene matches: 17. This CDR3 is CSARDGHSLGSSGGTDTQYF. The CDR3 DNA follows: TGCAGTGCTAGAGATGGGCACAGTTTGGGGTCTAGCGGGGGCACAGATACGCAGTATTTT.

The chain carries TRBV7-6 and TRBJ2-3, with D possibly matching TRBD2 (6 bases). CDR3 length: 13 residues. CDR1 is SGHVS, CDR2 FNYEAQ, per germline. The V end lost 4 bases, the J end lost 4 bases, and 9 bases lay between the germline ends. The CDR3 loop is CASSSRLADTQYF. In nucleotides, the CDR3 is TGTGCCAGCAGCTCCAGACTAGCAGATACGCAGTATTTT. Complete variable domain (other parts from reference TRBV7-6 and TRBJ2-3): GAGVSQSPRYKVTKRGQDVALRCDPISGHVSLYWYRQALGQGPEFLTYFNYEAQQDKSGLPNDRFSAERPEGSISTLTIQRTEQRDSAMYRCASSSRLADTQYFGPGTRLTVL.

Concerning this clonotype: One junction end does not reproduce the germline sequence, and a read error may be involved. V and J are TRBV7-9 and TRBJ2-7; 9 bases are shared with TRBD1. This CDR3 contains 15 residues. Germline CDR1 and CDR2: SEHNR and FQNEAQ (reference sequence). CDR3 in amino acids: CVSSADRGSSYEQYF. Written as DNA, the CDR3 is TGTGTCAGCAGTGCTGACAGGGGGAGCTCCTACGAGCAGTACTTC.

This clonotype was counted between two and nine times. V usage is TRBV6-1 and J usage is TRBJ1-1; D unresolved. The CDR3 extends over 15 amino acids. CDR1 is MNHNS, CDR2 SASEGT, per germline. The V and J ends lost 4 bases and 0 bases respectively, with 12 bases between them. In nucleotides, the CDR3 is TGTGCCAGCAGTGCCCTCGAGCTCCTGAACACTGAAGCTTTCTTT. This translates into CASSALELLNTEAFF.

At least ten counts were recorded for this clonotype. V gene TRBV12-3 or TRBV12-4 combines with J gene TRBJ2-7; 7 bases are shared with TRBD2. V trimming: 5 bases; J trimming: 1 base; junction bases outside the gene matches: 8. The CDR3 totals 15 residues. The CDR3 sequence is CASSPRLGGSYEQYF. CDR3 coding DNA: TGTGCCAGCAGTCCTCGGTTGGGGGGGTCCTACGAGCAGTACTTC.

In this sample, this clonotype turned up a few times. This chain uses TRBV12-3 or TRBV12-4 with TRBJ1-2, with unresolved D. V gave up 6 bases and J gave up 3 bases, with 20 bases separating them. The CDR3 loop spans 16 amino acids. CDR3 sequence reads: CASRQGLNLLDYGYTF. The CDR3 nucleotides read TGTGCCAGCAGGCAAGGACTCAACCTACTTGACTATGGCTACACCTTC.

The table lists this clonotype with many counts. The chain combines TRBV14 with TRBJ1-2; D is uncertain. V was clipped by 0 bases and J by 0 bases, with 8 bases between them. The V gene's germline CDR1 is SGHDN and CDR2 FVKESK. The CDR3 spans 15 residues. Written as DNA, the CDR3 is TGTGCCAGCAGCCAAGAAGTCAGCACTAACTATGGCTACACCTTC. Translating it yields CASSQEVSTNYGYTF.

The chain employs TRBV7-6 and TRBJ2-4; D may be TRBD1 or TRBD2 (6 bases each). The CDR3 has 12 residues. Germline V gene sequence: CDR1 SGHVS, CDR2 FNYEAQ. V was pared by 10 bases and J by 8 bases, with 15 bases between. This CDR3 is CANLQGGDIQYF. CDR3 nucleotide sequence: TGTGCCAACCTACAGGGAGGTGACATTCAGTACTTC.

This clonotype was counted between two and nine times. The J gene is TRBJ2-1, the V gene TRBV3-1; maybe TRBD2 (6 bases). Trimming took off 1 base at V and 10 bases at J, with 14 bases between the two ends. Germline values: CDR1 LGHDT, CDR2 YNNKEL (reference sequence). The CDR3 contains 14 residues. Here the CDR3 reads CASSQAGPAGEQFF. The CDR3 DNA reads as TGTGCCAGCAGCCAAGCGGGCCCCGCGGGGGAGCAGTTCTTC.

Of note for this clonotype: One end of the junction is discordant with germline, which a read error may explain. The V and J genes are TRBV5-4 and TRBJ2-3; D is possibly TRBD2 (6 bases). Germline V gene data show CDR1 as SGHNT and CDR2 as YYREEE (reference sequence). There are 13 residues in the CDR3. The CDR3 DNA follows: TGTGTCAGCAACGGAGGGACCACAGATACGCAGTATTTT. As protein: CVSNGGTTDTQYF.

The chain has TRBV4-1 and TRBJ1-2; D may be TRBD1 (5 bases). The V end was cut by 0 bases, the J end by 5 bases, with 13 bases between. Germline CDR1 is MGHRA and CDR2 is YSYEKL. The CDR3 sequence is 15 residues long. The CDR3 spells CASSQESGTEYGYTF. CDR3 coding DNA: TGCGCCAGCAGCCAAGAGTCAGGGACCGAGTATGGCTACACCTTC.

The chain joins TRBV2 to TRBJ2-1; D uncertain. V shed 7 bases and J shed 13 bases, with 8 bases lying between them. Germline CDR1 is SNHLY and CDR2 is FYNNEI. The length of the CDR3 is 9 residues. The CDR3 is CASNLLQFF. For the CDR3, the DNA is TGTGCCAGCAATTTGTTACAGTTCTTC.

A few counts support this clonotype. V is TRBV11-2 and J is TRBJ2-6; the match to TRBD2 covers 7 bases. The CDR3 spans 17 residues. The V gene end was trimmed by 2 bases and the J gene end by 2 bases; junction bases not matched to a gene: 6. Germline assignment: CDR1 SGHAT and CDR2 FQNNGV. CDR3: CASSLRPGGTGANVLTF. The CDR3 bases are TGTGCCAGCAGCTTAAGGCCCGGGGGGACTGGGGCCAACGTCCTGACTTTC.

This clonotype was detected ten times or more. The chain recombines TRBV13 with TRBJ2-1; TRBD1 aligns across 9 bases. V was clipped by 5 bases and J by 2 bases; unmatched bases: 7. Germline assignment: CDR1 PRHDT and CDR2 FYEKMQ (reference sequence). This CDR3 has 16 amino acids. CDR3 sequence: CASSLRGQGTYNEQFF. The DNA of the CDR3 is TGTGCCAGCAGCCTACGCGGACAGGGGACCTACAATGAGCAGTTCTTC.

The chain couples TRBV11-2 to TRBJ2-6; TRBD1 agrees at 10 bases. Trimming removed 0 bases from V and 3 bases from J; junction bases left unmatched: 8. CDR3 length equals 19 residues. Looked up from germline, CDR1 is SGHAT and CDR2 is FQNNGV. The chain's CDR3 is CASSLDRRQGAFGANVLTF. The CDR3 nucleotides are TGTGCCAGCAGCTTAGACCGAAGACAGGGGGCCTTTGGGGCCAACGTCCTGACTTTC.

The V gene is TRBV19, the J gene TRBJ2-7, with a possible D match to TRBD1 (5 bases). The CDR3 loop spans 13 amino acids. Trimming left V 3 bases short and J 6 bases short, with 12 bases between. Germline-derived CDR1 and CDR2 are LNHDA and SQIVND (reference sequence). Here the CDR3 DNA reads TGTGCCAGTAGTATCGACAGTCGGCTCGAGCAGTACTTC. This codes for CASSIDSRLEQYF.